These 15 T cell receptor beta chains were all obtained from the same sample, sequenced in a study of T-cell reconstitution after alpha-beta-depleted transplantation in children. Using unique molecular identifiers, the investigators prepared the TCRbeta library. TCRdb analysed the PCR reads with MiXCR anew, one entry per CDR3 protein. This sample carries about 420,000 distinct CDR3 sequences, around 16% of them seen once, and the ten largest clones take under 30%. This material consisted of PBMCs, mostly from graft donor cells, taken 360 days after TCRalphabeta/CD19-depleted stem cell transplant. The source of these receptors is a boy in the first two years of life who had a stem cell transplant for Wiskott-Aldrich syndrome, so the T cells may come from the graft donor.

CDR3: CAISEPGRGREKLFF. In DNA, the CDR3 is TGTGCCATCAGTGAGCCGGGCAGGGGGAGAGAAAAACTGTTTTTT. The chain is built from TRBV10-3 and TRBJ1-4, with 7 bases aligning to TRBD1. Germline CDR1 and CDR2: ENHRY and SYGVKD. With V trimmed by 2 bases and J by 8 bases, 8 bases remained unmatched. This CDR3 comprises 15 residues.

This clonotype has a handful of counts. The chain carries TRBV20-1 and TRBJ2-1; the D call may be TRBD1 or TRBD2 (5 bases each). The V and J ends lost 7 bases and 7 bases respectively, with 17 bases between them. CDR1 is DFQATT and CDR2 is SNEGSKA in the germline V gene (reference sequence). The CDR3 has 13 amino acids. The CDR3 loop is CSEQGPRGNEQFF. The DNA for the CDR3 is TGCAGTGAGCAGGGACCCCGCGGGAATGAGCAGTTCTTC.

This clonotype showed up just a few times. The V and J genes are TRBV4-1 and TRBJ2-2; D perhaps matches TRBD2 (6 bases). The germline CDR1 and CDR2 sequences are MGHRA and YSYEKL. Trimming took 0 bases from V and 4 from J, leaving 15 bases between them. This CDR3 comprises 17 residues. CDR3 sequence: CASSQEWVADFTGELFF. The CDR3 nucleotides read TGCGCCAGCAGCCAAGAATGGGTAGCGGACTTCACCGGGGAGCTGTTTTTT.

The rearrangement joins TRBV5-1 to TRBJ2-3, with 7 bases matching TRBD2. J gave up 6 bases and V 8 bases, and 9 bases lay outside the gene matches. The germline CDR1 and CDR2 sequences are SGHRS and YFSETQ. This CDR3 region has 13 residues. The CDR3 is CASLAGAEDTQYF. CDR3 in DNA: TGCGCCAGTTTGGCGGGAGCCGAGGATACGCAGTATTTT.

This sequence joins TRBV21-1 and TRBJ1-1. TRBV21-1 is annotated as a pseudogene. This CDR3 contains 14 residues. The CDR3 here is CASSKYPIVAEAFF. The CDR3 coding sequence is TGTGCCAGCAGCAAATACCCTATCGTGGCTGAAGCTTTCTTT.

CDR3 loop: CASSRSGRYNEQFF. The DNA of the CDR3 is TGTGCCAGCAGCCGTAGCGGGAGGTACAATGAGCAGTTCTTC. The rearrangement uses TRBV6-1 and TRBJ2-1; 10 nucleotides agree with TRBD2. V shed 6 bases and J 4 bases; nucleotides not matched to a gene: 3. This CDR3 contains 14 residues. CDR1 MNHNS and CDR2 SASEGT come from the germline V gene.

The chain is built from TRBV10-3 and TRBJ1-4; D not resolved. V was shortened by 3 bases and J by 0 bases, with 11 bases between the two germline ends. Germline CDR1 ENHRY, CDR2 SYGVKD. The CDR3 spans 16 residues. CDR3 sequence (DNA): TGTGCCATCAGTGAAGGCACCTTTGCAACTAATGAAAAACTGTTTTTT. Amino acid sequence: CAISEGTFATNEKLFF.

The chain links TRBV2 to TRBJ2-2, with D maybe TRBD2 (6 bases). The CDR3 has 17 residues. Germline CDR1 reads SNHLY; CDR2 reads FYNNEI. The V gene lost 1 base and the J gene lost 6 bases, with 18 bases spanning the gap. CDR3 nucleotide sequence: TGTGCCAGCAGTGAAGTCCCTTGGAGGGCGTCGTCCGGGGAGCTGTTTTTT. Protein product: CASSEVPWRASSGELFF.

V is TRBV10-3 and J is TRBJ2-7; 10 positions agree with TRBD2. V trimming: 11 bases; J trimming: 1 base; junction bases outside the gene matches: 11. CDR1 and CDR2 from the germline V gene are ENHRY and SYGVKD. CDR3 length: 15 residues. The DNA for the CDR3 is TGTGCCTCGAGCGGTGGGGGACTAGCGTCCTACGAGCAGTACTTC. It codes for CASSGGGLASYEQYF.

The chain uses TRBV18 and TRBJ2-4, with D perhaps matching TRBD2 (6 bases). CDR3 size: 16 residues. V lost 6 bases and J lost 0, with 15 bases in between. Germline V gene sequence: CDR1 KGHSH, CDR2 LQKENI. CDR3 loop: CASSRAGNLAKNIQYF. CDR3 bases: TGTGCCAGCTCGCGTGCGGGGAATTTAGCCAAAAACATTCAGTACTTC.

The chain has TRBV12-3 or TRBV12-4 and TRBJ2-7, with D tentatively TRBD1 or TRBD2 (5 bases each). V gave up 2 bases and J gave up 2 bases, with 13 bases separating them. The CDR3 totals 15 residues. CDR3 nucleotide sequence: TGTGCCAGCAGTTTACGGGACGCTGAGGCCTACGAGCAGTACTTC. Amino acid sequence: CASSLRDAEAYEQYF.

This clonotype showed up just a few times. This chain links TRBV29-1 with TRBJ2-1; unclear D gene. The CDR3 is made up of 13 amino acids. Germline V gives CDR1 SQVTM, CDR2 ANQGSEA. With 5 bases removed from V and 3 bases from J, the gap between germline ends came to 11 bases. The CDR3 reads CSVRDPFYNEQFF. The DNA of the CDR3 is TGCAGCGTTCGAGATCCATTCTACAATGAGCAGTTCTTC.

The genes are TRBV7-2 and TRBJ2-2; D ambiguous. From germline, CDR1 is SGHTA and CDR2 FQGNSA. This CDR3 has 18 amino acids. Trimming cost V 3 bases and J 4 bases, with 21 bases left between them. Here the CDR3 DNA reads TGTGCCAGCAGCTTTGGATTTTTAGGTAGACGACGCACCGGGGAGCTGTTTTTT. Translating it yields CASSFGFLGRRRTGELFF.

J is TRBJ1-4 and V is TRBV12-3 or TRBV12-4, with D perhaps TRBD1 (6 bases). This CDR3 is 14 amino acids long. Trimming pared 4 bases from V and 8 bases from J, leaving 14 bases between. The CDR3 DNA reads TGTGCCAGCAGTTCGACAGGCTGGGAGGAAAAACTGTTTTTT. This encodes CASSSTGWEEKLFF.

The gene calls are TRBV20-1 and TRBJ1-4; the D gene is possibly TRBD1 (5 bases). From germline, CDR1 is DFQATT and CDR2 SNEGSKA (reference sequence). The germline V and J ends were trimmed by 2 bases and 5 bases, with 15 bases remaining between them. CDR3 length equals 15 residues. This CDR3 is CSARFAGRGNEKLFF. The CDR3 coding sequence is TGCAGTGCTAGATTCGCTGGGAGGGGAAATGAAAAACTGTTTTTT.